Each of the 14 T cell receptor beta chains below was sequenced from the same sample in a study of blood T cell repertoires in COVID-19. Only in-frame clones appear in the TCRdb table, and some are missing; sequencing was by immunoSEQ multiplex PCR. The data show roughly 410,000 clones, with more than 80% seen just once and about 1.2% held by the top ten. The sequenced material came from peripheral blood. The receptors were sampled from a man aged 35-49 years with acute or convalescent COVID-19.

The chain recombines TRBV28 with TRBJ1-2; a weak D match, TRBD1 (6 bases). Germline-derived CDR1 and CDR2 are MDHEN and SYDVKM. The V gene lost 2 bases and the J gene lost 2 bases, with 12 bases spanning the gap. This CDR3 contains 15 residues. The CDR3 protein is CASSLTGGPNYGYTF. The CDR3 DNA follows: TGTGCCAGCAGTTTAACGGGGGGCCCCAACTATGGCTACACCTTC.

This chain joins TRBV28 and TRBJ1-1, with TRBD1 as a possible D gene (6 bases). The CDR3 loop spans 12 amino acids. Trimming shortened V by 6 bases and J by 8 bases, and 13 bases separated the two germline ends. Germline V gene lookup returns CDR1 MDHEN and CDR2 SYDVKM. The CDR3 spells CASRITQGEAFF. CDR3 nucleotides: TGTGCCAGCAGAATCACACAGGGAGAAGCTTTCTTT.

V usage is TRBV6-2 or TRBV6-3 and J usage is TRBJ2-1; TRBD1 matches at 9 bases. CDR3 size: 16 residues. Trimming removed 0 bases from V and 5 bases from J; junction bases left unmatched: 5. CDR1 is MNHEY, CDR2 SVGEGT, per germline. CDR3 nucleotides: TGTGCCAGCAGTTACTCGGGACAGGGAAACGACAATGAGCAGTTCTTC. Encoded protein: CASSYSGQGNDNEQFF.

V is TRBV4-2 and J is TRBJ2-7; 14 positions match TRBD2. Trimming took 1 base from V and 3 from J; bases not matched to a gene: 8. CDR3 length: 18 amino acids. The germline V gene has CDR1 LGHNA and CDR2 YNFKEQ. The CDR3: CASSQGTSGGRLHYEQYF. The CDR3 region has the DNA TGTGCCAGCAGCCAAGGGACTAGCGGGGGGCGCCTTCACTACGAGCAGTACTTC.

This clone showed up just a few times. This rearrangement joins TRBV28 to TRBJ2-7; 8 bases line up with TRBD2. Germline lookup yields CDR1 MDHEN and CDR2 SYDVKM. This CDR3 spans 19 amino acids. J lost 2 bases, V lost 5 bases, and 20 bases had no gene match. The CDR3 loop is CASSTGVGAEAGDPYEQYF. DNA for the CDR3: TGTGCCAGCAGTACCGGCGTAGGCGCGGAAGCGGGAGACCCCTACGAGCAGTACTTC.

The chain couples TRBV6-1 to TRBJ2-7; 8 positions agree with TRBD1. V lost 3 bases, J lost 3 bases, and 19 bases stayed unmatched. Germline loops: CDR1 MNHNS, CDR2 SASEGT. The CDR3 spans 19 residues. The CDR3 sequence is CASSEAPGGGLIGFYEQYF. As DNA, the CDR3 is TGTGCCAGCAGTGAGGCACCAGGGGGCGGGTTGATCGGTTTCTACGAGCAGTACTTC.

This chain connects TRBV11-2 to TRBJ2-3; TRBD2 agrees at 12 bases. The CDR3 is 15 amino acids. CDR1 is SGHAT and CDR2 is FQNNGV in the germline V gene. With 1 base clipped from V and 4 bases from J, the junction kept 0 bases outside the gene matches. CDR3 sequence: CASSLGLAGADTQYF. DNA for the CDR3: TGTGCCAGCAGCTTAGGACTAGCGGGAGCAGATACGCAGTATTTT.

This rearrangement joins TRBV25-1 to TRBJ2-2; no reliable D call. This CDR3 has 11 residues. The V gene's germline CDR1 is MGHDK and CDR2 SYGVNS. V was cut by 8 bases and J by 7 bases, with 8 bases left in between. The DNA of the CDR3 is TGTGCCAGCGGCCGCGGCGGGGAGCTGTTTTTT. It yields the protein CASGRGGELFF. Using reference TRBV25-1 and TRBJ2-2 for the parts outside the CDR3, the full variable domain is EADIYQTPRYLVIGTGKKITLECSQTMGHDKMYWYQQDPGMELHLIHYSYGVNSTEKGDLSSESTVSRIRTEHFPLTLESARPSHTSQYLCASGRGGELFFGEGSRLTVL.

The chain has TRBV4-1 and TRBJ2-7, with 11 bases lining up with TRBD2. The CDR3 loop spans 16 amino acids. V lost 0 bases to trimming and J lost 6 bases; unmatched junction nucleotides: 7. Germline lookup yields CDR1 MGHRA and CDR2 YSYEKL. The CDR3 region has the DNA TGCGCCAGCAGCCAAGAGGGTAGCGGGAGGGCCACCGAGCAGTACTTC. This codes for CASSQEGSGRATEQYF.

V gene TRBV5-4 combines with J gene TRBJ2-5; TRBD1 matches 9 bases. Trimming at V came to 4 bases and at J to 3 bases, leaving 1 base not matched to a gene. The CDR3 consists of 13 residues. Germline CDR1 reads SGHNT; CDR2 reads YYREEE (reference sequence). The CDR3 DNA sequence: TGTGCCAGCAGCCGGGACAGGGAAGAGACCCAGTACTTC. This sequence encodes CASSRDREETQYF.

In regard to this clone: The same CDR3 is also encoded by other DNA sequences in this sample. V usage is TRBV7-3 and J usage is TRBJ1-1; unclear D gene. CDR1 and CDR2 (germline): SGHTA, FQGTGA. Trimming left V 1 base short and J 5 bases short, with 11 bases between. This CDR3 has 14 residues. This CDR3 reads CASSLRAGGTEAFF. CDR3 in DNA: TGTGCCAGCAGCTTAAGGGCCGGAGGTACTGAAGCTTTCTTT.

Here the CDR3 reads CSASTGDYGYTF. CDR3 coding DNA: TGCAGTGCTAGTACAGGGGATTATGGCTACACCTTC. The chain is built from TRBV20-1 and TRBJ1-2, with TRBD1 matching over 7 bases. Germline values: CDR1 DFQATT, CDR2 SNEGSKA (reference sequence). Trimming cost V 3 bases and J 5 bases; bases outside gene matches: 3. CDR3 length equals 12 residues.

The genes are TRBV7-2 and TRBJ2-5; 7 bases line up with TRBD1. Germline V gene lookup returns CDR1 SGHTA and CDR2 FQGNSA. Losses at the gene ends were 6 bases for V and 0 bases for J; bases not matched to a gene: 10. CDR3 length equals 16 residues. The CDR3 is CASRQGTDVHQETQYF. The CDR3 bases are TGTGCCAGCAGACAAGGGACAGACGTACACCAAGAGACCCAGTACTTC.

V gene TRBV4-2 combines with J gene TRBJ2-7; maybe TRBD1 (6 bases). V lost 2 bases and J 2 bases, leaving 10 bases between the germline ends. CDR3 length equals 14 residues. Germline CDR1 reads LGHNA; CDR2 reads YNFKEQ. This CDR3 reads CASSQLQGPYEQYF. The CDR3 DNA is TGTGCCAGCAGCCAACTACAGGGCCCCTACGAGCAGTACTTC.